This TCR beta chain was sequenced for a study of regulatory T cells in long-lasting Graves disease. Ten or more counts support this clonotype. CDR3 length: 12 amino acids. The V end lost 0 bases, the J end lost 9 bases, and 9 bases lay between the germline ends. CDR1 is DFQATT and CDR2 is SNEGSKA in the germline V gene (reference sequence). iRepertoire HTBI primers and Arm-PCR of CDR3 regions built TCR beta libraries. TCRdb itself ran the multiplex PCR reads through MiXCR, one entry per CDR3 protein. This sample yields 550,000 to 650,000 distinct CDR3 sequences, of which roughly a sixth are seen a single time; around 12% belongs to the top ten. The time point is: newly diagnosed GD, antithyroid drugs for less than 3 months. Preparation of the TCR library used RNA extracted from PBMCs. Patients met American Thyroid Association criteria for Graves' disease. Separately, the same data were catalogued under a study of T cells in Graves' hyperthyroidism and ophthalmopathy. That paper states: Hyperthyroidism in the patients, aged 18 to 65, was newly diagnosed and under 2 months in duration. Based on clinical symptoms, serum thyroxine and TRAb, thyroid ultrasound and orbital computed tomography, diagnoses were reached.

V and J are TRBV20-1 and TRBJ2-1; D remains ambiguous. The source was peripheral blood mononuclear cells (PBMCs), collected at new diagnosis, from a patient treated with antithyroid drugs. This TCR came from a man younger than 35 with Graves disease. DNA for the CDR3: TGCAGTGCTAGAGATCTATCCGGTGAGCAGTTCTTC. It codes for CSARDLSGEQFF.